This T cell receptor beta chain emerged from a study of identical twins. A word on this clonotype: No antigen is known for it.

MiXCR, applied by TCRdb to the 5' RACE reads, yields one record per CDR3 protein. The profile covers 400,000 to 550,000 distinct CDR3 sequences, with roughly 24% appearing a single time and over 2.5% taken by the ten largest. Looked up from germline, CDR1 is MNHEY and CDR2 is SVGEGT. The length of the CDR3 is 11 residues. With 6 bases removed from V and 5 bases from J, the gap between germline ends came to 8 bases. Study-wide results and caveats: The more abundant beta clonotypes in cord blood had fewer insertions, and memory repertoires did not show this.

In addition, the sample was reused for a study of T cells expressing NK-cell markers. Per that study: Repertoires of TCR beta were obtained from T cells sorted as CD3+CD56+NKG2C+, CD3+CD56+NKG2C- and CD3+CD56-NKG2C+. Whether expanded NKG2C+ T cell clones were HCMV-specific remained unclear.

The sequenced sample was CD4+ T cells sorted from blood. The chain is built from TRBV6-2 or TRBV6-3 and TRBJ2-7; no firm D call. The clonotype comes from a woman between 18 and 29 years old in good health. The CDR3 loop reads CASRSYNEQYF. CDR3 coding DNA: TGTGCCAGCAGGTCCTATAACGAGCAGTACTTC.